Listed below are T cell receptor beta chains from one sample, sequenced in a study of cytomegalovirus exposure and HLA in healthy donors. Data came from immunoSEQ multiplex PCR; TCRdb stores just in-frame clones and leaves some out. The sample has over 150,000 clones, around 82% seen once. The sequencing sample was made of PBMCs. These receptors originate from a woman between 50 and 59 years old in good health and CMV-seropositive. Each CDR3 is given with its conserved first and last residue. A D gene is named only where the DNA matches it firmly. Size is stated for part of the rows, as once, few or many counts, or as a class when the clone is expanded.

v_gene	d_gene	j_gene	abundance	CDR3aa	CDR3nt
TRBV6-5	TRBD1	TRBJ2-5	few	CASSYGTGQETQYF	TGTGCCAGCAGTTACGGGACAGGACAAGAGACCCAGTACTTC
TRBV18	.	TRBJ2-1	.	CASSKWTSSSYNEQFF	TGTGCCAGCTCAAAATGGACATCAAGCTCCTACAATGAGCAGTTCTTC
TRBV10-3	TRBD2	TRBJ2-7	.	CAISDPPAGSSYEQYF	TGTGCCATCAGTGATCCCCCAGCGGGGTCCTCCTACGAGCAGTACTTC
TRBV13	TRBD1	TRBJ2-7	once	CASSLAGQGKEYEQYF	TGTGCCAGCAGCTTAGCGGGACAGGGGAAAGAGTACGAGCAGTACTTC
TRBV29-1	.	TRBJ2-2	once	CSVVQGTGELFF	TGCAGCGTTGTTCAGGGGACCGGGGAGCTGTTTTTT
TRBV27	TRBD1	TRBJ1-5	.	CASSIIRDRGRDNQPQHF	TGTGCCAGCAGTATAATCCGGGACAGGGGGCGTGACAATCAGCCCCAGCATTTT
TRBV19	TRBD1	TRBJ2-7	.	CASSMGDSSSYEQYF	TGTGCCAGTAGTATGGGGGACAGTAGCTCCTACGAGCAGTACTTC
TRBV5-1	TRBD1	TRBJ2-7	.	CASSLAGGQGYEQYF	TGCGCCAGCAGCTTGGCAGGGGGTCAGGGGTACGAGCAGTACTTC
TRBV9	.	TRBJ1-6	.	CASSVGFMRENSPLHF	TGTGCCAGCAGCGTAGGTTTCATGCGGGAGAATTCACCCCTCCACTTT
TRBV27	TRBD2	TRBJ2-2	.	CASSVTSGGRTGELFF	TGTGCCAGCAGTGTGACTAGCGGGGGTCGGACCGGGGAGCTGTTTTTT
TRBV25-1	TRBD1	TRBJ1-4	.	CASSDRGLNEKLFF	TGTGCCAGCAGTGACAGGGGGCTTAATGAAAAACTGTTTTTT
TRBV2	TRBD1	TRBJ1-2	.	CASSQGTGENYGYTF	TGTGCCAGCAGTCAGGGGACAGGGGAAAACTATGGCTACACCTTC
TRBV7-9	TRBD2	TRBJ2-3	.	CASRELAGTDTQYF	TGTGCCAGCAGAGAACTAGCGGGGACAGATACGCAGTATTTT